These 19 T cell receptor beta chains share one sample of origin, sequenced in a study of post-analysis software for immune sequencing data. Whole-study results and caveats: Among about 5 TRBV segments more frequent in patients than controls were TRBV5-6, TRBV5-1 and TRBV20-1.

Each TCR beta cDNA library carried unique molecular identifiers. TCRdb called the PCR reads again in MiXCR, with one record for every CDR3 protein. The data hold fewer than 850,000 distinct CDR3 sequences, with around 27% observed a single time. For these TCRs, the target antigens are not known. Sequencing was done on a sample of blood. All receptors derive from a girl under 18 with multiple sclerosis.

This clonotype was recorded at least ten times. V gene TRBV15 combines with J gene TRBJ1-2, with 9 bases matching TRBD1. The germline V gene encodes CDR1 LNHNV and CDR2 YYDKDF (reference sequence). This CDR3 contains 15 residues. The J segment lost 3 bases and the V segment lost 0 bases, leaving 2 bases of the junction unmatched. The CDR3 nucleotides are TGTGCCACCAGCAGAGAGGGGGACAGGGACTATGGCTACACCTTC. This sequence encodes CATSREGDRDYGYTF.

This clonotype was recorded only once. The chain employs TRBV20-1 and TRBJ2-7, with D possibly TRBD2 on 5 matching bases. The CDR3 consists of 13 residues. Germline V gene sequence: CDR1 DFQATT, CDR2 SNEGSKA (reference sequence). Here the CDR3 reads CSASDSSSYEQYF. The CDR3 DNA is TGCAGCGCCTCGGACTCGAGCTCCTACGAGCAGTACTTC.

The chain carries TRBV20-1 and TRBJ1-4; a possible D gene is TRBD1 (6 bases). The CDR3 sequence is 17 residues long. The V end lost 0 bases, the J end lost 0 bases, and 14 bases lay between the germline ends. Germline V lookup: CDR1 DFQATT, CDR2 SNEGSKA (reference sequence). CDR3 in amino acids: CSARDLGGASTNEKLFF. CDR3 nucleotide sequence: TGCAGTGCTAGAGATCTCGGGGGGGCCTCAACTAATGAAAAACTGTTTTTT.

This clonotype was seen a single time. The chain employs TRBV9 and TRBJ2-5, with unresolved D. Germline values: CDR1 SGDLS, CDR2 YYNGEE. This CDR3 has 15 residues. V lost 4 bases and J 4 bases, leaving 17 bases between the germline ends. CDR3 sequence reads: CASSLSPTQRETQYF. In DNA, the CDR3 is TGTGCCAGCAGCCTCAGCCCCACTCAGAGAGAGACCCAGTACTTC. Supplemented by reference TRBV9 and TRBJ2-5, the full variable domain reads DSGVTQTPKHLITATGQRVTLRCSPRSGDLSVYWYQQSLDQGLQFLIQYYNGEERAKGNILERFSAQQFPDLHSELNLSSLELGDSALYFCASSLSPTQRETQYFGPGTRLLVL.

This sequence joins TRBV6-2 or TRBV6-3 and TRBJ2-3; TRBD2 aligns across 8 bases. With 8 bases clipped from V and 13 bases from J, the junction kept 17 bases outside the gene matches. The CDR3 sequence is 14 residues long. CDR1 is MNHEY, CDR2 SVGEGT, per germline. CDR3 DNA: TGTGCCAGCGGCCGGGAGGGCACAGACCGCCTAGAGTATTTT. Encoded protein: CASGREGTDRLEYF.

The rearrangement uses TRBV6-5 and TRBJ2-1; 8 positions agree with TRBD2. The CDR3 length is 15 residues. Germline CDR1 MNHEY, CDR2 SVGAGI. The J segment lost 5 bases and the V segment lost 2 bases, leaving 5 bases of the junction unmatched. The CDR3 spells CASSYGLAEDNEQFF. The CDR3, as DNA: TGTGCCAGCAGTTACGGACTAGCTGAAGACAATGAGCAGTTCTTC.

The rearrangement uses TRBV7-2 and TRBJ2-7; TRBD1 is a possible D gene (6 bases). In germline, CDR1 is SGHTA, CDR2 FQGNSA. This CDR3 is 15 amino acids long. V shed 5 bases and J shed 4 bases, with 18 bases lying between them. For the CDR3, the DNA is TGTGCCAGCAGCCAGTTGGGCAGGGGCGGGTACGAGCAGTACTTC. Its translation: CASSQLGRGGYEQYF.

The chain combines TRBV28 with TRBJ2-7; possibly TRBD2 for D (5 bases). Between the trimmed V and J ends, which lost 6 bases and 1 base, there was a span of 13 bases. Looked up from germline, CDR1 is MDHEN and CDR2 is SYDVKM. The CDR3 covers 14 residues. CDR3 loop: CASSPRAHSYEQYF. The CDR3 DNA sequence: TGTGCCAGCAGCCCGAGGGCCCATTCCTACGAGCAGTACTTC. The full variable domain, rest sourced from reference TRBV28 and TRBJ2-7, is DVKVTQSSRYLVKRTGEKVFLECVQDMDHENMFWYRQDPGLGLRLIYFSYDVKMKEKGDIPEGYSVSREKKERFSLILESASTNQTSMYLCASSPRAHSYEQYFGPGTRLTVT.

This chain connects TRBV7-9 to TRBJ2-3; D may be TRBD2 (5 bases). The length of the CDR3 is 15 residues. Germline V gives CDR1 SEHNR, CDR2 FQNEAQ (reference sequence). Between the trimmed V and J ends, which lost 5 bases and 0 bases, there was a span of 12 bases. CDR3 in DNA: TGTGCCAGCAGCCTCGGGAAACCTAGCACAGATACGCAGTATTTT. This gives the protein CASSLGKPSTDTQYF.

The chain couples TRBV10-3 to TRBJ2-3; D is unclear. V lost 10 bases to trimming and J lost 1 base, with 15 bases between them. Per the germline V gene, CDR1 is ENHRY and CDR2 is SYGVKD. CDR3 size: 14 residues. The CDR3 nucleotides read TGTGCCACCAGATCTAGTTCTGGCACAGATACGCAGTATTTT. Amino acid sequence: CATRSSSGTDTQYF.

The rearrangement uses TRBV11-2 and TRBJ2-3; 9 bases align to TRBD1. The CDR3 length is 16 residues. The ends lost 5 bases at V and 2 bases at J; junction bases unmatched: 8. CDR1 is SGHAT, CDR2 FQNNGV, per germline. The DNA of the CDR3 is TGTGCCAGCAGCAGAAGGACAGGGGTACACACAGATACGCAGTATTTT. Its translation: CASSRRTGVHTDTQYF.

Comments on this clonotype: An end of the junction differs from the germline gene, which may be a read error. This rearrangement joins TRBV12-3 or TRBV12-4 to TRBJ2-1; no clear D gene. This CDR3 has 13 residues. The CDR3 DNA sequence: TGTGCCGGCAGCCGAAAACCCAACAATGAGCAGTTCTTC. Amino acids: CAGSRKPNNEQFF.

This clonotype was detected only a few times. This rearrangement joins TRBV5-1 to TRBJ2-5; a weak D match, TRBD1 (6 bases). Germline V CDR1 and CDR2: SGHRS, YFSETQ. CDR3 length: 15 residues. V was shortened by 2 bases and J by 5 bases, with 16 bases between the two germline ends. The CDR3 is CASSFGLQGHETQYF. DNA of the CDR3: TGCGCCAGCAGCTTCGGGTTACAGGGCCATGAGACCCAGTACTTC.

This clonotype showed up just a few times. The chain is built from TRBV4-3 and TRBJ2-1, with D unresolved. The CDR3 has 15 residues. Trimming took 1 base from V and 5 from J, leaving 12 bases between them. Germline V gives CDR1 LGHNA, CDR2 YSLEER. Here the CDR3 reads CASSQGSANHNEQFF. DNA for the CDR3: TGCGCCAGCAGCCAAGGGTCGGCCAACCACAATGAGCAGTTCTTC.

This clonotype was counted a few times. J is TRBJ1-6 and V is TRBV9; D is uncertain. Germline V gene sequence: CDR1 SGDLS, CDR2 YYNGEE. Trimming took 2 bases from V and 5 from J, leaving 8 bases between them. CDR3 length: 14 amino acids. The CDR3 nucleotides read TGTGCCAGCAGCGTCATGGAAGATAATTCACCCCTCCACTTT. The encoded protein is CASSVMEDNSPLHF.

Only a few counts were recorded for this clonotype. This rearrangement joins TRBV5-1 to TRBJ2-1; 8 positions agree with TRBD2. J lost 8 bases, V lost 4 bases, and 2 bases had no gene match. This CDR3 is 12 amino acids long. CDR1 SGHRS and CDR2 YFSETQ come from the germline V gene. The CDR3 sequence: CASSATSDEQFF. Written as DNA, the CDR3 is TGCGCCAGCAGCGCGACTAGCGATGAGCAGTTCTTC. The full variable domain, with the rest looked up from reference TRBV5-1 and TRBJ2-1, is KAGVTQTPRYLIKTRGQQVTLSCSPISGHRSVSWYQQTPGQGLQFLFEYFSETQRNKGNFPGRFSGRQFSNSRSEMNVSTLELGDSALYLCASSATSDEQFFGPGTRLTVL.

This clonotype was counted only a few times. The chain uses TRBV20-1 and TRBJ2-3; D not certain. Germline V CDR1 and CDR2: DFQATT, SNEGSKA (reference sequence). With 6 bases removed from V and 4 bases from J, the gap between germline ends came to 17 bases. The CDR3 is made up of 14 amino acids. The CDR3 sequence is CSAAEMGIPDTQYF. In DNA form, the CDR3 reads TGCAGTGCGGCCGAGATGGGGATTCCAGATACGCAGTATTTT.

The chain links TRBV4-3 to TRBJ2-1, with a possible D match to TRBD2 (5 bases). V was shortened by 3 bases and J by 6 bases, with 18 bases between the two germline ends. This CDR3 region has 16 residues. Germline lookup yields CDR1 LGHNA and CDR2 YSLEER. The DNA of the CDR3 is TGCGCCAGCAGCCAGGACGGAGGTTCACAAACCAATGAGCAGTTCTTC. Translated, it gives CASSQDGGSQTNEQFF.

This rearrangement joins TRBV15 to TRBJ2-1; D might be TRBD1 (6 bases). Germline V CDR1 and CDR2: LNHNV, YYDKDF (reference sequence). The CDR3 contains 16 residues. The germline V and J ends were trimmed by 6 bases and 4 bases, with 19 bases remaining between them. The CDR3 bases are TGTGCCACCAGAACCCGTCTCAGGGGTCGGTACAATGAGCAGTTCTTC. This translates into CATRTRLRGRYNEQFF.